Ten or more counts support the clone carrying this T cell receptor (beta chain). Its antigen is not known. This sample is drawn from a study of T-cell reconstitution after alpha-beta-depleted transplantation in children. CDR1 and CDR2 (germline): LNHNV, YYDKDF (reference sequence). The CDR3 sequence is 15 residues long. V shed 2 bases, J shed 0 bases, and the junction held 2 bases outside the gene matches. Molecular barcoding with unique molecular identifiers was used for the TCRbeta library. In TCRdb, the PCR reads were re-called with MiXCR into one record per CDR3 protein. The data show about 170,000 distinct CDR3 sequences, 11% seen once. Findings and caveats of the study: Alpha-beta T cells present about two months after transplant were reported to originate from several hundred expanded graft clones. T-cell counts and diversity at one year post-transplant came mainly from newly produced T cells.

This receptor was taken from a boy younger than 10 with acute myeloid leukemia, due to receive a stem cell transplant. The sequencing used PBMCs, collected before TCRalphabeta/CD19-depleted stem cell transplant. V usage is TRBV15 and J usage is TRBJ2-7, with 9 bases aligning to TRBD1. In DNA, the CDR3 is TGTGCCACCAGCAGACCGGACAGGGGCTCCTACGAGCAGTACTTC. This translates into CATSRPDRGSYEQYF.